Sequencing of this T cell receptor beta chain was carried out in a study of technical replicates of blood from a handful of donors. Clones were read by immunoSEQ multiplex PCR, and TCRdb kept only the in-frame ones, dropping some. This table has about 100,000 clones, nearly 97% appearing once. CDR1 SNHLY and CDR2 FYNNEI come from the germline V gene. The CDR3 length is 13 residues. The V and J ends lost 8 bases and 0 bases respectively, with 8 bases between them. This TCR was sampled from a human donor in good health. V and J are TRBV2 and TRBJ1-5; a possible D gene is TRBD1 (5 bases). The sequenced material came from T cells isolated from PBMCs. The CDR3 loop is CASHRYSNQPQHF. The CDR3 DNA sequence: TGTGCCAGCCACAGGTATAGCAATCAGCCCCAGCATTTT.